This T cell receptor beta chain was documented in a study of shared clonotypes between healthy human individuals. Study-level background: Serving as donors were a couple of women and three men, whose ages spanned 18 to 49.

The germline V and J ends were trimmed by 6 bases and 4 bases, with 16 bases remaining between them. The CDR3 spans 15 residues. Germline V CDR1 and CDR2: SNHLY, FYNNEI. Clones were read by immunoSEQ multiplex PCR, and TCRdb kept only the in-frame ones, dropping some. The data contain 2.3 million or so clones, 85% to 95% of them seen just once; the ten biggest clones take up 0.39%. This chain links TRBV2 with TRBJ1-5, with D maybe TRBD1 (6 bases). This receptor was taken from a man between 18 and 35 years old in good health. Some clones in this sample may be carry-over from other donors' samples. The specimen sequenced was naive CD4+ T cells from PBMCs. The subset here: CD45RA+ positively selected. CDR3 DNA sequence: TGTGCCAGCAGGCAATTGGACAGATTAAATCAGCCCCAGCATTTT. It encodes CASRQLDRLNQPQHF. The full variable domain, its missing parts supplied by reference TRBV2 and TRBJ1-5, is EPEVTQTPSHQVTQMGQEVILRCVPISNHLYFYWYRQILGQKVEFLVSFYNNEISEKSEIFDDQFSVERPDGSNFTLKIRSTKLEDSAMYFCASRQLDRLNQPQHFGDGTRLSIL.